These 17 T cell receptor beta chains share one sample of origin, sequenced in a study of shared clonotypes between healthy human individuals. CD8 cells regarded as naive lacked CD45RO, were positively chosen for CCR7, and omitted terminally differentiated effector memory CD45RA+ cells. Some clones are missing from TCRdb's copy, which holds only in-frame ones; the method was immunoSEQ multiplex PCR. The sample yields around 2,000,000 clones, roughly 91% seen once. The sequencing input was naive CD8+ T cells from PBMCs. Receptors were obtained from a man between 18 and 29 years old in good health. Some clones in this sample may be carry-over from other donors' samples.

V usage is TRBV28 and J usage is TRBJ1-5; the D is unclear. The CDR3 is 12 amino acids. The V gene's germline CDR1 is MDHEN and CDR2 SYDVKM. V was pared by 8 bases and J by 10 bases, with 15 bases between. In DNA form, the CDR3 reads TGTGCCAGCGGGTGGACGGAGATACCCCAGCATTTT. Its translation is CASGWTEIPQHF.

The chain recombines TRBV28 with TRBJ2-7; 8 bases map to TRBD2. J was trimmed by 5 bases and V by 7 bases; bases with no gene match: 13. Per germline, CDR1 MDHEN and CDR2 SYDVKM. This CDR3 has 15 amino acids. CDR3 in amino acids: CASIGNGPGGDEQYF. The CDR3 DNA reads as TGTGCCAGCATCGGGAACGGCCCCGGGGGGGACGAGCAGTACTTC.

J is TRBJ2-7 and V is TRBV28, with 9 bases fitting TRBD1. CDR1 and CDR2 from the germline V gene are MDHEN and SYDVKM. V was clipped by 7 bases and J by 2 bases; unmatched bases: 6. The CDR3 has 14 residues. CDR3 protein: CASTGTGFPYEQYF. DNA for the CDR3: TGTGCCAGCACCGGGACAGGGTTCCCCTACGAGCAGTACTTC.

The rearrangement joins TRBV5-5 to TRBJ2-5; TRBD1 is a possible D gene (5 bases). Trimming removed 2 bases from V and 4 bases from J, with 12 bases in between. The length of the CDR3 is 14 residues. Germline loops: CDR1 SGHKS, CDR2 YYEKEE (reference sequence). DNA of the CDR3: TGTGCCAGCAGCTTTCCTAGGGGCACAGAGACCCAGTACTTC. The encoded protein is CASSFPRGTETQYF.

CDR3 in DNA: TGTGCCAGCAGTCTTGGGGAGGGAGTGGCTTTCTTT. This translates into CASSLGEGVAFF. The chain has TRBV28 and TRBJ1-1; D remains unclear. The germline gives CDR1 MDHEN, CDR2 SYDVKM. This CDR3 region has 12 residues. V was trimmed by 5 bases and J by 11 bases, leaving 15 bases between them.

This rearrangement joins TRBV25-1 to TRBJ1-5; no clear D gene. The CDR3 runs 14 residues. CDR1 and CDR2 from the germline V gene are MGHDK and SYGVNS. Trimming took 2 bases from V and 0 from J, leaving 5 bases between them. DNA of the CDR3: TGTGCCAGCAGTGAAGGTGGTAGCAATCAGCCCCAGCATTTT. This gives the protein CASSEGGSNQPQHF.

This chain links TRBV9 with TRBJ2-2, with 10 bases fitting TRBD2. The germline V gene has CDR1 SGDLS and CDR2 YYNGEE. Trimming cost V 2 bases and J 5 bases; bases outside gene matches: 6. The CDR3 totals 16 residues. The CDR3 bases are TGTGCCAGCAGCGTGTTGGGACTAGCGCGTACCGGGGAGCTGTTTTTT. It translates to CASSVLGLARTGELFF.

For this clone: Within the sample, other DNA sequences also encode this same CDR3. The gene calls are TRBV9 and TRBJ2-7; no reliable D call. The ends were cut back, 0 bases at V and 2 bases at J, with 6 bases in the middle. The CDR3 length is 13 residues. Per germline, CDR1 SGDLS and CDR2 YYNGEE. The CDR3 DNA reads TGTGCCAGCAGCGTAGCTGGTACCTACGAGCAGTACTTC. This sequence encodes CASSVAGTYEQYF.

The chain links TRBV27 to TRBJ2-2; D is perhaps TRBD2 (7 bases). In germline, CDR1 is MNHEY, CDR2 SMNVEV (reference sequence). The CDR3 has 16 residues. Trimming removed 4 bases at V and 4 bases at J, with 16 bases between. In nucleotides, the CDR3 is TGTGCCAGCAGTTCGGGGGCGGGAGTCATCACCGGGGAGCTGTTTTTT. This encodes CASSSGAGVITGELFF.

The rearrangement links TRBV28 to TRBJ2-5; 14 nucleotides align to TRBD2. This CDR3 comprises 18 residues. V shed 6 bases, J shed 3 bases, and the junction held 12 bases outside the gene matches. Germline CDR1 and CDR2: MDHEN and SYDVKM. The DNA of the CDR3 is TGTGCCAGCAGCCCTCCGACTAGCGGGAGGGCGAAAGAAGAGACCCAGTACTTC. Amino acids: CASSPPTSGRAKEETQYF.

This chain connects TRBV14 to TRBJ2-7, with TRBD1 matching 10 bases. This CDR3 contains 13 residues. Trimming cost V 6 bases and J 6 bases; bases outside gene matches: 5. Germline V lookup: CDR1 SGHDN, CDR2 FVKESK. CDR3 DNA sequence: TGTGCCAGCAGGGACAGGGGGAATGCCGAGCAGTACTTC. It specifies CASRDRGNAEQYF.

The chain recombines TRBV6-1 with TRBJ2-7; 7 bases agree with TRBD2. Germline loops: CDR1 MNHNS, CDR2 SASEGT. Trimming took 2 bases from V and 5 from J; bases not matched to a gene: 18. This CDR3 contains 18 residues. CDR3 sequence reads: CASSERWGLLIHGNEQYF. The CDR3 DNA reads as TGTGCCAGCAGTGAAAGGTGGGGACTACTAATCCATGGAAACGAGCAGTACTTC.

This chain joins TRBV9 and TRBJ1-1; D unresolved. CDR1 is SGDLS, CDR2 YYNGEE, per germline. CDR3 length: 13 amino acids. Trimming took 0 bases from V and 7 from J, leaving 10 bases between them. Here the CDR3 DNA reads TGTGCCAGCAGCGTAGTGGTTTCAGATGAAGCTTTCTTT. It yields the protein CASSVVVSDEAFF.

This CDR3 reads CASSLDRDRKYF. DNA of the CDR3: TGTGCCAGCAGCTTGGACCGGGACAGAAAATATTTT. The rearrangement joins TRBV5-6 to TRBJ2-3; 7 bases are shared with TRBD1. CDR1 and CDR2 (germline): SGHDT, YYEEEE. CDR3 size: 12 residues. The V and J ends lost 0 bases and 15 bases, in that order; junction bases with no gene match: 7.

The chain employs TRBV5-1 and TRBJ2-1; no definite D call. Germline V lookup: CDR1 SGHRS, CDR2 YFSETQ. The CDR3 sequence is 13 residues long. Trimming removed 0 bases at V and 5 bases at J, with 6 bases between. This CDR3 is CASSLVLNNEQFF. The CDR3 region has the DNA TGCGCCAGCAGCTTGGTTCTAAACAATGAGCAGTTCTTC.

The table lists this clone with a count of one. The chain has TRBV5-1 and TRBJ2-2, with 13 bases matching TRBD2. Losses at the gene ends were 0 bases for V and 4 bases for J; bases not matched to a gene: 0. The CDR3 has 16 residues. Germline loops: CDR1 SGHRS, CDR2 YFSETQ. For the CDR3, the DNA is TGCGCCAGCAGCTTGGGACTAGCGGGAGGCACCGGGGAGCTGTTTTTT. This translates into CASSLGLAGGTGELFF.

The genes are TRBV27 and TRBJ1-1, with unresolved D. This CDR3 spans 13 amino acids. CDR1 and CDR2 (germline): MNHEY, SMNVEV (reference sequence). V was shortened by 6 bases and J by 3 bases, with 11 bases between the two germline ends. CDR3 in DNA: TGTGCCAGCAGGAGTTCGGGGTACACTGAAGCTTTCTTT. Encoded protein: CASRSSGYTEAFF.